This T cell receptor beta chain was sequenced in a study of T cells in Graves' hyperthyroidism and ophthalmopathy. RNA transcripts were the template for amplifying TCR beta CDR3 regions. The HTBI set primed first-round TCR CDR3 RT-PCR. From the multiplex PCR reads, TCRdb called clonotypes with MiXCR, one entry per CDR3 protein. The repertoire holds about 560,000 distinct CDR3 sequences, with 16% as singletons. A note on this clonotype: The junction departs from the called germline gene at one end, perhaps through a read error.

This CDR3 region has 16 residues. The germline V gene has CDR1 LNHDA and CDR2 SQIVND (reference sequence). Sample: blood. This TCR was sampled from a woman in her late teens or twenties with Graves' hyperthyroidism. This chain connects TRBV19 to TRBJ2-2, with 7 bases lining up with TRBD2. The CDR3 sequence: CASSWYGAGNTGGLFF. CDR3 DNA: TGTGCCAGTAGTTGGTATGGAGCGGGGAACACCGGGGGGCTGTTTTTT.